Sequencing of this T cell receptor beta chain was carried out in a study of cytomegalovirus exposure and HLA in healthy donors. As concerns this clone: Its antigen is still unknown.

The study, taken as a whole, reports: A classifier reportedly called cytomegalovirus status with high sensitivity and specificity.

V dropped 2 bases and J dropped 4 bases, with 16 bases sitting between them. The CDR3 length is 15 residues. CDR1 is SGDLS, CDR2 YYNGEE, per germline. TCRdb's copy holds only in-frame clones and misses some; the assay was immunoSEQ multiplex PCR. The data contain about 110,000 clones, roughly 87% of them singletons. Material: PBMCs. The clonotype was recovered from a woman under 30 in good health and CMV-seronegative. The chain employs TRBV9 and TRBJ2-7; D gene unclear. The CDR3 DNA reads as TGTGCCAGCAGCGTCTCCCCAGCGAGCAATTACGAGCAGTACTTC. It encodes CASSVSPASNYEQYF.